What follows are 15 T cell receptor beta chains derived from one specimen sequenced in a study of blood T cells in healthy people across ages. Together with a sample-barcoded 5' primer, a J-beta primer mix was included in a second PCR lasting about 6 to 11 cycles. One entry per CDR3 protein results from TCRdb running MiXCR on the 5' RACE reads. The sample consists of approximately 770,000 distinct CDR3 sequences, roughly 60% of them appearing once. The sequencing input was blood. The receptors here all came from a man in his thirties or forties in good health.

The V call is TRBV6-5, the J call TRBJ1-2; D unresolved. The CDR3 runs 11 residues. Germline lookup yields CDR1 MNHEY and CDR2 SVGAGI. Trimming removed 5 bases from V and 7 bases from J, with 8 bases in between. CDR3 sequence (DNA): TGTGCCAGCAGTCCCGGAGTTGGCTACACCTTC. Translated, it gives CASSPGVGYTF.

This clonotype showed up just once. A junction boundary mismatches the germline segment, possibly from a read error. V is TRBV5-1 and J is TRBJ2-5; D might be TRBD1 (5 bases). This CDR3 comprises 15 residues. In germline, CDR1 is SGHRS, CDR2 YFSETQ. This chain's CDR3 is CASRGETIGQATQYF. The DNA of the CDR3 is TGCGCCAGCAGAGGAGAGACAATCGGACAAGCGACCCAGTACTTC.

The J gene is TRBJ2-7, the V gene TRBV4-1, with D perhaps matching TRBD2 (6 bases). This CDR3 has 13 amino acids. Germline V CDR1 and CDR2: MGHRA, YSYEKL. V was clipped by 5 bases and J by 7 bases, with 15 bases between them. CDR3 amino acids: CASSSGVYNEQYF. CDR3 nucleotides: TGCGCCAGCAGCTCGGGGGTCTACAATGAGCAGTACTTC.

The chain employs TRBV6-1 and TRBJ2-5; TRBD1 aligns across 9 bases. The CDR3 contains 14 residues. Looked up from germline, CDR1 is MNHNS and CDR2 is SASEGT. Germline trimming cut 6 bases from V and 5 bases from J; bases unmatched to any gene: 7. The CDR3 DNA is TGTGCCAGCAGATTGACAGGGGGAGGGGAGACCCAGTACTTC. Translating gives CASRLTGGGETQYF.

The gene calls are TRBV20-1 and TRBJ2-3; 7 nucleotides match TRBD2. J lost 0 bases, V lost 6 bases, and 6 bases had no gene match. Germline loops: CDR1 DFQATT, CDR2 SNEGSKA (reference sequence). The CDR3 loop spans 14 amino acids. The CDR3 protein is CSAEGSGSTDTQYF. The CDR3 DNA follows: TGCAGTGCAGAGGGTAGCGGGAGCACAGATACGCAGTATTTT.

The chain has TRBV7-2 and TRBJ2-3, with D possibly TRBD1 on 5 matching bases. Trimming removed 5 bases at V and 2 bases at J, with 29 bases between. The germline V gene encodes CDR1 SGHTA and CDR2 FQGNSA. This CDR3 spans 20 amino acids. This chain's CDR3 is CASSPGPETDFQDLTDTQYF. CDR3 in DNA: TGTGCCAGCAGCCCAGGCCCGGAGACAGACTTTCAAGATCTCACAGATACGCAGTATTTT.

In this sample, this clonotype turned up a few times. The chain has TRBV14 and TRBJ1-1; no reliable D call. Germline V gives CDR1 SGHDN, CDR2 FVKESK. The V and J ends lost 1 base and 6 bases respectively, with 9 bases between them. The CDR3 length is 13 residues. The CDR3 bases are TGTGCCAGCAGCCAAGGGGGAATCGCTGAAGCTTTCTTT. It encodes CASSQGGIAEAFF.

This clonotype was counted a few times. This rearrangement joins TRBV29-1 to TRBJ2-1, with 12 bases lining up with TRBD2. The CDR3 consists of 15 residues. J lost 8 bases, V lost 4 bases, and 9 bases had no gene match. Germline V gene lookup returns CDR1 SQVTM and CDR2 ANQGSEA. The CDR3 sequence: CSVGPSGGARHEQFF. In nucleotides, the CDR3 is TGCAGCGTTGGCCCTAGCGGGGGGGCACGTCATGAGCAGTTCTTC.

The chain couples TRBV2 to TRBJ2-5; the D gene is possibly TRBD2 (6 bases). The DNA end lines up better with TRBJ2-7; the J call may be wrong. The germline V gene encodes CDR1 SNHLY and CDR2 FYNNEI. CDR3 length equals 15 residues. This CDR3 is CASSSVARGSYEQYF. CDR3 sequence (DNA): TGTGCCAGCAGTTCAGTAGCCCGGGGGAGCTACGAGCAGTACTTC.

The CDR3 sequence is CARKIPGLPGLDTQYF. CDR3 in DNA: TGTGCCAGGAAGATACCGGGTCTCCCGGGGTTAGATACGCAGTATTTT. V is TRBV27 and J is TRBJ2-3; the D gene is possibly TRBD2 (5 bases). The length of the CDR3 is 16 residues. V was trimmed by 9 bases and J by 5 bases, leaving 24 bases between them. Germline CDR1 reads MNHEY; CDR2 reads SMNVEV (reference sequence).

This clonotype has a handful of counts. The chain couples TRBV29-1 to TRBJ2-1; TRBD2 might be the D (5 bases). CDR1 SQVTM and CDR2 ANQGSEA come from the germline V gene. Deletions cut 3 bases from V and 5 bases from J, with 14 bases between. The CDR3 sequence is 14 residues long. The CDR3 bases are TGCAGCGTTGACTCCCACGGGGTAGACAATGAGCAGTTCTTC. Protein product: CSVDSHGVDNEQFF.

The chain joins TRBV20-1 to TRBJ1-6; 7 bases align to TRBD1. V lost 2 bases to trimming and J lost 7 bases; unmatched junction nucleotides: 2. The germline V gene has CDR1 DFQATT and CDR2 SNEGSKA (reference sequence). This CDR3 comprises 13 residues. The CDR3 reads CSARSDRNSPLHF. The CDR3 DNA reads TGCAGTGCTAGATCGGACAGGAATTCACCCCTCCACTTT.

In this sample, this clonotype turned up once. This chain links TRBV18 with TRBJ2-1; D call uncertain. From germline, CDR1 is KGHSH and CDR2 LQKENI. The CDR3 totals 14 residues. With 6 bases removed from V and 2 bases from J, the gap between germline ends came to 11 bases. The CDR3 DNA follows: TGTGCCAGCTCCCCTGCTTCCCCCTACAATGAGCAGTTCTTC. This sequence encodes CASSPASPYNEQFF.

V and J are TRBV13 and TRBJ2-1, with unresolved D. Looked up from germline, CDR1 is PRHDT and CDR2 is FYEKMQ (reference sequence). V lost 2 bases to trimming and J lost 8 bases, with 13 bases between them. CDR3 length: 14 amino acids. The CDR3 here is CASSLPINSHEQFF. The CDR3 nucleotides are TGTGCCAGCAGCTTACCGATTAATAGCCATGAGCAGTTCTTC.

The chain employs TRBV28 and TRBJ2-1, with D maybe TRBD2 (6 bases). The CDR3 length is 15 residues. The V end was cut by 6 bases, the J end by 9 bases, with 21 bases between. Germline assignment: CDR1 MDHEN and CDR2 SYDVKM. The CDR3 protein is CASSPVLASEGEQFF. DNA of the CDR3: TGTGCCAGCAGCCCCGTTCTAGCGTCAGAGGGTGAGCAGTTCTTC.